What follows are 9 T cell receptor beta chains derived from one specimen sequenced in a study of Graves' ophthalmopathy and Graves' hyperthyroidism. Researchers took RNA transcripts and amplified TCR beta CDR3 regions from them. An opening RT-PCR round employed HTBI primers and preceded a second-round multiplex PCR. A single record per CDR3 protein comes from TCRdb applying MiXCR to the multiplex PCR reads. The profile covers hundreds of thousands of distinct CDR3 sequences, with roughly two fifths appearing a single time and roughly 3.5% taken by the ten largest. Sequencing used peripheral blood. These receptors originate from an adult man with Graves' ophthalmopathy.

The gene calls are TRBV24-1 and TRBJ2-1; possibly TRBD2 for D (6 bases). Trimming cost V 4 bases and J 2 bases, with 11 bases left between them. In germline, CDR1 is KGHDR, CDR2 SFDVKD. The CDR3 spans 15 residues. The CDR3 nucleotides are TGTGCCACCAGTGAGGGCGGGACGGCCTACAATGAGCAGTTCTTC. Its translation: CATSEGGTAYNEQFF.

This chain uses TRBV11-2 with TRBJ1-5; 8 nucleotides agree with TRBD1. The CDR3 covers 18 residues. The germline V gene has CDR1 SGHAT and CDR2 FQNNGV. With 0 bases clipped from V and 0 bases from J, the junction kept 7 bases outside the gene matches. Written as DNA, the CDR3 is TGTGCCAGCAGCTTAGAGGGGACAGGCAGAATTAGCAATCAGCCCCAGCATTTT. Its translation is CASSLEGTGRISNQPQHF.

The chain joins TRBV5-4 to TRBJ1-6; the D is unclear. This CDR3 has 11 residues. V shed 6 bases and J shed 15 bases, with 13 bases lying between them. Germline assignment: CDR1 SGHNT and CDR2 YYREEE (reference sequence). This CDR3 reads CASTGPFLLHF. DNA of the CDR3: TGTGCCAGCACGGGTCCGTTTCTCCTCCACTTT.

Ten or more counts support this clonotype. V and J are TRBV7-9 and TRBJ2-2; no reliable D call. The CDR3 consists of 12 residues. The germline V gene has CDR1 SEHNR and CDR2 FQNEAQ (reference sequence). With 1 base removed from V and 6 bases from J, the gap between germline ends came to 3 bases. CDR3 DNA sequence: TGTGCCAGCAGCTTAGGGTCCGGGGAGCTGTTTTTT. It encodes CASSLGSGELFF.

This clonotype was seen at least ten times. The CDR3 reads CASSDRGKNYGYTF. The CDR3 DNA reads TGTGCCAGCAGTGACAGGGGCAAAAACTATGGCTACACCTTC. This chain uses TRBV2 with TRBJ1-2; possible D gene TRBD1, 6 bases. CDR3 length: 14 residues. Germline V gene sequence: CDR1 SNHLY, CDR2 FYNNEI. Between the trimmed V and J ends, which lost 3 bases and 2 bases, there was a span of 10 bases.

There are a few counts of this clonotype. The V and J genes are TRBV6-5 and TRBJ1-1, with a possible D match to TRBD1 (5 bases). The V gene's germline CDR1 is MNHEY and CDR2 SVGAGI. Deletions cut 3 bases from V and 1 base from J, with 15 bases between. CDR3 length: 16 residues. The CDR3 is CASSYGGGRSNTEAFF. As DNA, the CDR3 is TGTGCCAGCAGTTATGGGGGGGGAAGATCGAACACTGAAGCTTTCTTT.

To note about this clonotype: One base away lies a much larger clone, so this may be a sequencing read error. The chain combines TRBV11-1 with TRBJ1-1; no clear D. The germline gives CDR1 SGHAT, CDR2 FQDESV (reference sequence). Trimming removed 6 bases from V and 6 bases from J, with 5 bases in between. The CDR3 runs to 10 residues. The CDR3 sequence is CASRYAEAFF. DNA for the CDR3: TGTGCCAGCAGATACGCTGAAGCTTTCTTT. Using reference TRBV11-1 and TRBJ1-1 for the parts outside the CDR3, the full variable domain is EAEVAQSPRYKITEKSQAVAFWCDPISGHATLYWYRQILGQGPELLVQFQDESVVDDSQLPKDRFSAERLKGVDSTLKIQPAELGDSAMYLCASRYAEAFFGQGTRLTVV.

The sample holds one count of this clonotype. The CDR3 carries no conserved terminal phenylalanine or tryptophan, so it likely arises from a read error. The DNA is omitted, as the CDR3 cannot be located on it reliably, and the CDR3 follows TCRdb's listing. V gene TRBV10-3 combines with J gene TRBJ1-3. Per germline, CDR1 ENHRY and CDR2 SYGVKD. The CDR3 has 9 amino acids, counting both end residues. This CDR3 reads CASTEGPNT.

The chain's CDR3 is CASSLITLFSTDTQYF. As DNA, the CDR3 is TGTGCCAGCAGCTTAATTACACTTTTCAGCACAGATACGCAGTATTTT. The chain employs TRBV7-2 and TRBJ2-3; D gene unclear. The CDR3 is made up of 16 amino acids. Germline CDR1 and CDR2: SGHTA and FQGNSA. Trimming removed 2 bases from V and 0 bases from J, with 12 bases in between.